This TCR beta chain was observed in a study of OX40 agonist ivuxolimab in advanced cancers. Across the whole study: Males comprised 70% to 90% of the group, whose mean age was 60 years (range roughly 23 to 90).

The method was immunoSEQ multiplex PCR; TCRdb's version includes in-frame clones alone and lacks a portion of them. Of about 68,000 clones listed, around 90% were seen once; the top ten hold around 0.28%. Comments on this clone: The antigen remains undetermined.

Patients were ruled out by autoimmune disease history or systemic immunosuppression. General study points: At doses 0.1 to 3.0 mg/kg, CD4+ and CD8+ clones expanded. At 0.1-3.0 mg/kg, partial responders had clonal expansion among the lowest observed.

CDR3 size: 16 residues. Trimming cost V 8 bases and J 1 base; bases outside gene matches: 8. Germline V CDR1 and CDR2: MGHDK, SYGVNS. The specimen was CD4+ or CD8+ T cells sorted from blood, collected in a trial of the OX40 agonist ivuxolimab. The TCR sequence derives from an adult with an advanced solid tumor such as melanoma, head and neck, liver or kidney cancer. V gene TRBV25-1 combines with J gene TRBJ1-1; 12 bases agree with TRBD1. The CDR3 loop is CASGGTGGRQNTEAFF. CDR3 coding DNA: TGTGCCAGCGGGGGGACAGGGGGCCGGCAGAACACTGAAGCTTTCTTT.